Listed below are T cell receptor beta chains from one sample, sequenced in a study of cytomegalovirus exposure and HLA in healthy donors. Produced via immunoSEQ multiplex PCR; TCRdb's table is partial and in-frame only. The table includes approximately 44,000 clones, 81% detected once. Specimen: PBMCs. All receptors come from a man aged 45-60 years in good health and CMV-seronegative. Both conserved end residues are trimmed from each CDR3. Rows give clone size only sometimes, using once, few, many, or a class for an expanded clone.

j_call	v_call	clone_size	cdr3_aa
TRBJ2-3	TRBV5-1	.	ASSGGTDTTRLAEYTDTQY
TRBJ2-7	TRBV28	.	ASSFPNPMQY
TRBJ2-1	TRBV28	.	ASSLFSGSSYNEQF
TRBJ1-1	TRBV29-1	.	SVEFGTEAF
TRBJ2-5	TRBV7-9	.	ASSLEWRVETQY
TRBJ2-3	TRBV2	.	ASSDRASGGGDTQY
TRBJ2-3	TRBV4-2	.	ASSQDFTSGQDTQY
TRBJ2-3	TRBV7-2	few	ASSRQGTDTQY
TRBJ1-2	TRBV6-1	.	ASRITGGYGYT
TRBJ2-3	TRBV18	.	ASSPSRGSSTDTQY
TRBJ1-2	TRBV2	.	ASSNRDYGYT
TRBJ2-2	TRBV28	.	ASSLLGPSGRTGELF
TRBJ2-1	TRBV7-9	.	ASSPGGDAYNEQF
TRBJ1-2	TRBV4-3	.	ASSQEAVRYGYT
TRBJ2-2	TRBV7-8	.	ASSFSRTSGGYETGELF
TRBJ2-5	TRBV11-3	.	ASSSGGAGALMGETQY